This T cell receptor (beta chain) was recorded in a study of shared clonotypes between healthy human individuals. Study-wide background: Donor composition was two women and a few men, aged 18 to 49. Findings of the study overall: Memory subsets had estimated richness that was generally smaller than that of naive subsets.

The data were produced by immunoSEQ multiplex PCR, yet TCRdb's version contains in-frame clones alone and is incomplete. This sample has approximately 2,000,000 clones, with 92% found just once. Germline V gene data show CDR1 as SEHNR and CDR2 as FQNEAQ (reference sequence). Trimming removed 6 bases from V and 2 bases from J; junction bases left unmatched: 5. The CDR3 is made up of 15 amino acids. Details on this clone: What it binds is not known.

The TCR sequence derives from a man younger than 35 in good health. Some clones in this sample may be carry-over from other donors' samples. The specimen sequenced was naive CD4+ T cells from PBMCs. The subset denotes: CD45RA+ positively selected. The chain is built from TRBV7-9 and TRBJ2-2; 8 positions match TRBD1. In DNA form, the CDR3 reads TGTGCCAGCAGGGCGGGACAGGCCAACACCGGGGAGCTGTTTTTT. This translates into CASRAGQANTGELFF.